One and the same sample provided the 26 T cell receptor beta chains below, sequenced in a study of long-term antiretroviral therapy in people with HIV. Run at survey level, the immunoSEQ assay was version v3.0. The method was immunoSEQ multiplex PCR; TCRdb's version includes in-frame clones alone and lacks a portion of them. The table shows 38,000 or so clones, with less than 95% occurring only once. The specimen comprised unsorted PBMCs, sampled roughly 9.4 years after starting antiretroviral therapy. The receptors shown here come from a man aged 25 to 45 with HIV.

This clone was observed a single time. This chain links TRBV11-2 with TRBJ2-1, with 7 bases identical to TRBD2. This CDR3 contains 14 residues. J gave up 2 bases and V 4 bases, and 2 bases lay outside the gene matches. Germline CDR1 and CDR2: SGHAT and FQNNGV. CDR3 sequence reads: CASSSAGPYNEQFF. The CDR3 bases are TGTGCCAGCAGCTCAGCGGGACCCTACAATGAGCAGTTCTTC.

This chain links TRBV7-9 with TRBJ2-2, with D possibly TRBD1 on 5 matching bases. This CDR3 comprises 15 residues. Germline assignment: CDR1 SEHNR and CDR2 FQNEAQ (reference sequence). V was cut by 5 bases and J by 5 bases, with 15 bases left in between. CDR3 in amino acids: CASSPSTRVTGELFF. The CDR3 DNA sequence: TGTGCCAGCAGCCCCAGTACCAGGGTTACCGGGGAGCTGTTTTTT.

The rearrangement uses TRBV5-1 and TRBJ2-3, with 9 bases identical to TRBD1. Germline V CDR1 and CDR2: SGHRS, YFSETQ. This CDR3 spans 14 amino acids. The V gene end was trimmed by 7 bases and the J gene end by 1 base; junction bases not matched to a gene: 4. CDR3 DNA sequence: TGCGCCAGCGGGGGACAGGGAGGCACAGATACGCAGTATTTT. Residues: CASGGQGGTDTQYF.

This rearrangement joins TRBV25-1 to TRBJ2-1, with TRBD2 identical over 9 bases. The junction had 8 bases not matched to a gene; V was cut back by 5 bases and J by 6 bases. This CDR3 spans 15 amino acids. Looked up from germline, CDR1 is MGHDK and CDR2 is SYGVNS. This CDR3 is CASSKPGLAFNEQFF. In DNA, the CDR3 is TGTGCCAGCAGTAAACCGGGACTAGCTTTCAATGAGCAGTTCTTC. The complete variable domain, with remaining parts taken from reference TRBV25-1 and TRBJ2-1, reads EADIYQTPRYLVIGTGKKITLECSQTMGHDKMYWYQQDPGMELHLIHYSYGVNSTEKGDLSSESTVSRIRTEHFPLTLESARPSHTSQYLCASSKPGLAFNEQFFGPGTRLTVL.

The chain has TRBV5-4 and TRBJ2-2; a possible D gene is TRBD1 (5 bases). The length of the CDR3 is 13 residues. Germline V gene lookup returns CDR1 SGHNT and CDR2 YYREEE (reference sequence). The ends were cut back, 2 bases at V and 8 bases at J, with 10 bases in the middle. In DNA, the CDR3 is TGTGCCAGCAGCTTCGGCAGGGCTGGGGAGCTGTTTTTT. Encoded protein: CASSFGRAGELFF. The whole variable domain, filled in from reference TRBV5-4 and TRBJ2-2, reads ETGVTQSPTHLIKTRGQQVTLRCSSQSGHNTVSWYQQALGQGPQFIFQYYREEENGRGNFPPRFSGLQFPNYSSELNVNALELDDSALYLCASSFGRAGELFFGEGSRLTVL.

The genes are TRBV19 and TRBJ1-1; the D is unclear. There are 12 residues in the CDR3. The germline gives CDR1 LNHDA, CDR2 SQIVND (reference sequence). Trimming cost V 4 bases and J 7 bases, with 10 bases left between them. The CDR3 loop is CASSNAASEAFF. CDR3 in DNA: TGTGCCAGTAGTAACGCGGCGAGTGAAGCTTTCTTT.

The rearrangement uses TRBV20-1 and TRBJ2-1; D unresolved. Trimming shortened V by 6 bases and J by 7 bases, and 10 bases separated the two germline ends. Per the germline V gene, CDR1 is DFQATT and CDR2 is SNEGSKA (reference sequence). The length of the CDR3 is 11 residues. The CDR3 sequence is CSAVGRNEQFF. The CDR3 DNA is TGCAGTGCGGTAGGCCGGAATGAGCAGTTCTTC.

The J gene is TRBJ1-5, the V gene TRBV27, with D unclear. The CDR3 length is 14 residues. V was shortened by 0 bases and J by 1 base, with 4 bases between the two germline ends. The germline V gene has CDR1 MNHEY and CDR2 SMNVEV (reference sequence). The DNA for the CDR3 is TGTGCCAGCAGTTTATCCGGGAGCAATCAGCCCCAGCATTTT. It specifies CASSLSGSNQPQHF.

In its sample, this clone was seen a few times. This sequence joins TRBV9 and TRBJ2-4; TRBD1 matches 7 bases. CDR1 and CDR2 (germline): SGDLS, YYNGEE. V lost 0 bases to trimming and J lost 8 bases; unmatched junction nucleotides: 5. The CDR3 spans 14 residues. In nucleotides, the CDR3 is TGTGCCAGCAGCGTAGCATACAGGGGAGACATTCAGTACTTC. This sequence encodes CASSVAYRGDIQYF. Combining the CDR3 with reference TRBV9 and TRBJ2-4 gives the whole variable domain DSGVTQTPKHLITATGQRVTLRCSPRSGDLSVYWYQQSLDQGLQFLIQYYNGEERAKGNILERFSAQQFPDLHSELNLSSLELGDSALYFCASSVAYRGDIQYFGAGTRLSVL.

The CDR3 reads CASSRLAGGFYEQFF. The CDR3 DNA sequence: TGTGCCAGCAGCAGACTAGCGGGGGGGTTCTATGAGCAGTTCTTC. V and J are TRBV7-9 and TRBJ2-1; TRBD2 matches at 14 bases. The length of the CDR3 is 15 residues. V lost 5 bases to trimming and J lost 8 bases; unmatched junction nucleotides: 5. The germline V gene encodes CDR1 SEHNR and CDR2 FQNEAQ (reference sequence).

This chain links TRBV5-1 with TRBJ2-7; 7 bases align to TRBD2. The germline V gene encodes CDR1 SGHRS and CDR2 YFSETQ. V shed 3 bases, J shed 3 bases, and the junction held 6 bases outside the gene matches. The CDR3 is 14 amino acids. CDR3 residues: CASSWGGEDYEQYV. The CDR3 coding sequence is TGCGCCAGCAGCTGGGGAGGGGAGGACTACGAGCAGTACGTC.

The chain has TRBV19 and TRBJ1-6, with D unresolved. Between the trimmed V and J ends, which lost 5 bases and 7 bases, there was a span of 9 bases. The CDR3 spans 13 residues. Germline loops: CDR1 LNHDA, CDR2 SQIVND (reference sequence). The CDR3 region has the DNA TGTGCCAGTAGTCAGGTGAAGAATTCACCCCTCCACTTT. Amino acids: CASSQVKNSPLHF.

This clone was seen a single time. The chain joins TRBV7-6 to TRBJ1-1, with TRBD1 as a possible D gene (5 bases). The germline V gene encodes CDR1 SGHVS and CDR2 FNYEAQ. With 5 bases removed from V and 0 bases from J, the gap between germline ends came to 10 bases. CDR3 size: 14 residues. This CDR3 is CASSQGRMNTEAFF. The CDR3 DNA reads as TGTGCCAGCAGCCAGGGACGGATGAACACTGAAGCTTTCTTT.

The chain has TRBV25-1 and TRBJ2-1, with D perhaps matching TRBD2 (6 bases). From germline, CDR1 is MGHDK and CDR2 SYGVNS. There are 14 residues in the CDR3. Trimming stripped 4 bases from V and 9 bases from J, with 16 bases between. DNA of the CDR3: TGTGCCAGCAGTGTAGTCTTAATGGGGGGTGAGCAGTTCTTC. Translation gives CASSVVLMGGEQFF.

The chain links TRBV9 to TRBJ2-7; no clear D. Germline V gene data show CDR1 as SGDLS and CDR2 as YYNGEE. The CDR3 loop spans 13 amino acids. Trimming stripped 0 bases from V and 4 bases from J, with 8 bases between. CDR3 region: CASSVAPAYEQYF. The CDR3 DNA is TGTGCCAGCAGCGTAGCCCCCGCTTACGAGCAGTACTTC.

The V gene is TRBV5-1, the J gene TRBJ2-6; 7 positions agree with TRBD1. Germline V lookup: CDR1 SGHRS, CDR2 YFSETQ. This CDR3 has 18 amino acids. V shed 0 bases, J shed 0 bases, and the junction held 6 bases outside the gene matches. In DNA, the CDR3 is TGCGCCAGCAGCTTGGAGGGACAGCAATTCTCTGGGGCCAACGTCCTGACTTTC. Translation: CASSLEGQQFSGANVLTF.

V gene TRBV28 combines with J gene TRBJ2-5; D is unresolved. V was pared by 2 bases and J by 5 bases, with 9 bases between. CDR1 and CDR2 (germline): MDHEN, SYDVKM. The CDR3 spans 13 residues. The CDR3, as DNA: TGTGCCAGCAGTTTAAAAATGCTGGAGACCCAGTACTTC. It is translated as CASSLKMLETQYF.

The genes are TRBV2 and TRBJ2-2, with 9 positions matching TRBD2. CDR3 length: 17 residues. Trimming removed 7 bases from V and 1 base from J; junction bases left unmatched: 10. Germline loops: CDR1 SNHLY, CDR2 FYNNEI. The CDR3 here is CASKPPLAGKNTGELFF. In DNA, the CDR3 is TGTGCCAGCAAGCCCCCCCTAGCGGGGAAGAACACCGGGGAGCTGTTTTTT.

The CDR3, as DNA: TGTGCCAGCAGCTTGGCCGGGGCAGGTAGAAATAGCAATCAGCCCCAGCATTTT. Its protein is CASSLAGAGRNSNQPQHF. The V and J genes are TRBV5-6 and TRBJ1-5; possibly TRBD1 for D (5 bases). V was trimmed by 0 bases and J by 0 bases, leaving 16 bases between them. CDR3 size: 18 residues. Germline V lookup: CDR1 SGHDT, CDR2 YYEEEE.

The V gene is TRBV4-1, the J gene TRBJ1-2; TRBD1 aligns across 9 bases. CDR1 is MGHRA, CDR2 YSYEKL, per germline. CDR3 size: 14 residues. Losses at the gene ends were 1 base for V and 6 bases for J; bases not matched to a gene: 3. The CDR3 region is CASSQADRGDGYTF. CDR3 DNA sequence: TGCGCCAGCAGCCAAGCGGACAGGGGCGATGGCTACACCTTC.

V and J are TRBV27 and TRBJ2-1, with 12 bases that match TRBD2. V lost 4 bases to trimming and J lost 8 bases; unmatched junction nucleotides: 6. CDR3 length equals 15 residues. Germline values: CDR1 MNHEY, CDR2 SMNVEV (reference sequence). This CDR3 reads CASSYLAGGGDEQFF. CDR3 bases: TGTGCCAGCAGTTACCTAGCGGGGGGGGGCGATGAGCAGTTCTTC.

This CDR3 reads CASSLDRASYEQYF. DNA for the CDR3: TGTGCCAGCAGCCTGGACAGGGCGAGCTACGAGCAGTACTTC. This chain uses TRBV7-8 with TRBJ2-7; TRBD1 agrees at 8 bases. Looked up from germline, CDR1 is SGHVS and CDR2 is FQNEAQ. The CDR3 runs to 14 residues. The junction had 6 bases not matched to a gene; V was cut back by 5 bases and J by 3 bases.

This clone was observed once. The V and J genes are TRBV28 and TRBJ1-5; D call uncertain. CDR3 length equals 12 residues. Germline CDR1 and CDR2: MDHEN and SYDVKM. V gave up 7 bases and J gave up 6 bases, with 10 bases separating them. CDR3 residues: CASNDQSQPQHF. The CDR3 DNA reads TGTGCCAGCAATGACCAGAGTCAGCCCCAGCATTTT.

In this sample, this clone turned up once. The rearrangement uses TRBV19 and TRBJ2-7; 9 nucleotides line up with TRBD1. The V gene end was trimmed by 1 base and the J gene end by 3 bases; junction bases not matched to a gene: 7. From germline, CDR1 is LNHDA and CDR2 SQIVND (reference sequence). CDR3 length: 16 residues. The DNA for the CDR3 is TGTGCCAGTAGTATAGTAAAGGGACAGGGTTACTACGAGCAGTACTTC. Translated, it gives CASSIVKGQGYYEQYF. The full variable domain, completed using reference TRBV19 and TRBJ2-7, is DGGITQSPKYLFRKEGQNVTLSCEQNLNHDAMYWYRQDPGQGLRLIYYSQIVNDFQKGDIAEGYSVSREKKESFPLTVTSAQKNPTAFYLCASSIVKGQGYYEQYFGPGTRLTVT.

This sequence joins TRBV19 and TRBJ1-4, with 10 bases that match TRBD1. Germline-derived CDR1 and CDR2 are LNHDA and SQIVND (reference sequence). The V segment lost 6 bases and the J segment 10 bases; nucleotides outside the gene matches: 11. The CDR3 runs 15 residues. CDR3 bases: TGTGCCAGTAGCTCCGGACAGGGGGGGTATGGAAAACTGTTTTTT. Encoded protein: CASSSGQGGYGKLFF.

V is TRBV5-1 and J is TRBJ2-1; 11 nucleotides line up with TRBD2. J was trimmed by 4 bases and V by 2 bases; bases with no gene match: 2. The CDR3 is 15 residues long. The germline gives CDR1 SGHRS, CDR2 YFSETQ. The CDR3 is CASSFRLAGYNEQFF. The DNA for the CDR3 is TGCGCCAGCAGCTTTCGACTAGCGGGGTACAATGAGCAGTTCTTC.